A single sample is the source of the 26 T cell receptor beta chains below, sequenced in a study of CD8+ T cells in alopecia areata. Extracted RNA was reverse transcribed, and the resulting cDNA served as sequencing template. Sequencing used immunoSEQ multiplex PCR; TCRdb keeps in-frame clones, though not all of them. This table holds 130,000 to 150,000 clones, around 86% found once. Sequences were derived from CD8+ T cells sorted from blood, sampled at week 0. The receptors shown here come from a human donor with alopecia areata.

The J gene is TRBJ1-4, the V gene TRBV14; no reliable D call. V lost 4 bases and J lost 5, with 14 bases in between. From germline, CDR1 is SGHDN and CDR2 FVKESK. CDR3 size: 15 residues. CDR3 DNA: TGTGCCAGCAGCCCCTGGGATGCAGGCAATGAAAAACTGTTTTTT. Translating it yields CASSPWDAGNEKLFF.

V and J are TRBV7-8 and TRBJ2-2, with D uncertain. The V and J ends lost 3 bases and 7 bases respectively, with 3 bases between them. The CDR3 covers 11 residues. From germline, CDR1 is SGHVS and CDR2 FQNEAQ. CDR3 in amino acids: CASSFYGELFF. The CDR3 nucleotides read TGTGCCAGCAGCTTCTACGGGGAGCTGTTTTTT.

The chain links TRBV7-9 to TRBJ2-1; D remains ambiguous. From germline, CDR1 is SEHNR and CDR2 FQNEAQ (reference sequence). V was pared by 8 bases and J by 5 bases, with 10 bases between. The CDR3 totals 12 residues. The CDR3 protein is CASGTTNNEQFF. Here the CDR3 DNA reads TGTGCCAGCGGCACCACGAACAATGAGCAGTTCTTC.

This chain connects TRBV9 to TRBJ2-1; perhaps TRBD1 as D (6 bases). The V gene's germline CDR1 is SGDLS and CDR2 YYNGEE. There are 19 residues in the CDR3. V was shortened by 1 base and J by 0 bases, with 20 bases between the two germline ends. CDR3 bases: TGTGCCAGCAGCGTACAAAGTACAGGGTCCCTGAGCTCCTACAATGAGCAGTTCTTC. It is translated as CASSVQSTGSLSSYNEQFF.

The V gene is TRBV7-9, the J gene TRBJ1-2, with D perhaps matching TRBD1 (6 bases). The CDR3 runs 16 residues. Germline V CDR1 and CDR2: SEHNR, FQNEAQ (reference sequence). Deletions cut 4 bases from V and 4 bases from J, with 19 bases between. CDR3 region: CASSSTQGTGLYGYTF. CDR3 bases: TGTGCCAGCAGCTCCACTCAGGGGACGGGTCTCTATGGCTACACCTTC.

In this sample, this clone turned up once. The gene calls are TRBV7-6 and TRBJ2-6, with 10 bases fitting TRBD1. CDR3 length: 17 amino acids. The V and J ends lost 1 base and 0 bases, in that order; junction bases with no gene match: 0. Germline-derived CDR1 and CDR2 are SGHVS and FNYEAQ. CDR3 bases: TGTGCCAGCAGCTTAGGGACAGGGGGCTCTGGGGCCAACGTCCTGACTTTC. This gives the protein CASSLGTGGSGANVLTF. Full variable domain (remainder filled in from reference TRBV7-6 and TRBJ2-6): GAGVSQSPRYKVTKRGQDVALRCDPISGHVSLYWYRQALGQGPEFLTYFNYEAQQDKSGLPNDRFSAERPEGSISTLTIQRTEQRDSAMYRCASSLGTGGSGANVLTFGAGSRLTVL.

The chain uses TRBV2 and TRBJ2-4; perhaps TRBD1 as D (6 bases). V was pared by 6 bases and J by 6 bases, with 9 bases between. This CDR3 is 12 amino acids long. Per the germline V gene, CDR1 is SNHLY and CDR2 is FYNNEI. The CDR3 DNA reads TGTGCCAGCAGAACAGGGAGAAACATTCAGTACTTC. Translation: CASRTGRNIQYF.

The chain recombines TRBV19 with TRBJ1-5; 7 bases are shared with TRBD1. The V gene end was trimmed by 8 bases and the J gene end by 1 base; junction bases not matched to a gene: 8. The CDR3 totals 15 residues. The germline V gene has CDR1 LNHDA and CDR2 SQIVND (reference sequence). In nucleotides, the CDR3 is TGTGCCAGTGGATACAGGGGTTGGAGCAATCAGCCCCAGCATTTT. Its translation is CASGYRGWSNQPQHF.

The J gene is TRBJ2-3, the V gene TRBV5-1, with 9 nucleotides matching TRBD2. Germline CDR1 SGHRS, CDR2 YFSETQ. Losses at the gene ends were 4 bases for V and 0 bases for J; bases not matched to a gene: 9. The CDR3 runs to 17 residues. For the CDR3, the DNA is TGCGCCAGCAGCGCTAGCGGGGTGATGTATAGCACAGATACGCAGTATTTT. This codes for CASSASGVMYSTDTQYF.

This clone was counted only a few times. V is TRBV4-1 and J is TRBJ1-1, with TRBD1 identical over 11 bases. This CDR3 region has 15 residues. The V and J ends lost 4 bases and 10 bases, in that order; junction bases with no gene match: 11. Germline CDR1 is MGHRA and CDR2 is YSYEKL. The CDR3 loop reads CASSRSGTGGLGAFF. In DNA, the CDR3 is TGCGCCAGCAGCCGCTCGGGGACAGGGGGTTTGGGAGCTTTCTTT.

The chain combines TRBV11-1 with TRBJ2-7, with D hard to call. Trimming shortened V by 3 bases and J by 0 bases, and 12 bases separated the two germline ends. The CDR3 spans 15 residues. CDR1 and CDR2 (germline): SGHAT, FQDESV (reference sequence). The CDR3 sequence: CASSLMGSPSYEQYF. Here the CDR3 DNA reads TGTGCCAGCAGCTTGATGGGGTCCCCCTCCTACGAGCAGTACTTC. Using reference TRBV11-1 and TRBJ2-7 for the parts outside the CDR3, the full variable domain is EAEVAQSPRYKITEKSQAVAFWCDPISGHATLYWYRQILGQGPELLVQFQDESVVDDSQLPKDRFSAERLKGVDSTLKIQPAELGDSAMYLCASSLMGSPSYEQYFGPGTRLTVT.

The chain is built from TRBV5-6 and TRBJ2-1; 9 bases map to TRBD1. Per the germline V gene, CDR1 is SGHDT and CDR2 is YYEEEE. V gave up 3 bases and J gave up 3 bases; unmatched junction bases: 4. The CDR3 spans 15 residues. The CDR3 coding sequence is TGTGCCAGCAGCTCACCGGGACAGGGCTACAATGAGCAGTTCTTC. It encodes CASSSPGQGYNEQFF.

The gene calls are TRBV19 and TRBJ2-2; D call uncertain. There are 15 residues in the CDR3. The V gene lost 5 bases and the J gene lost 5 bases, with 15 bases spanning the gap. Germline V CDR1 and CDR2: LNHDA, SQIVND (reference sequence). CDR3 in DNA: TGTGCCAGTAGTGCCTTGGGTTATTTAACCGGGGAGCTGTTTTTT. Protein: CASSALGYLTGELFF.

The J gene is TRBJ2-4, the V gene TRBV11-2; D not resolved. The CDR3 has 19 residues. Germline CDR1 reads SGHAT; CDR2 reads FQNNGV. Trimming cost V 1 base and J 0 bases, with 19 bases left between them. The CDR3 DNA follows: TGTGCCAGCAGCTTAGCGGCGACGCAGATTTCTCTAGCCAAAAACATTCAGTACTTC. It yields the protein CASSLAATQISLAKNIQYF.

The chain links TRBV12-5 to TRBJ2-1, with D perhaps TRBD1 or TRBD2 (5 bases each). Germline assignment: CDR1 LGHNT and CDR2 FRNRAP. V shed 6 bases and J shed 8 bases, with 20 bases lying between them. The CDR3 consists of 15 residues. The CDR3 DNA reads as TGTGCTAGTGGACCCTCCTACGGGACGACCGATGAGCAGTTCTTC. This encodes CASGPSYGTTDEQFF.

The V and J genes are TRBV5-1 and TRBJ2-4; D may match TRBD1 or TRBD2 (5 bases each). The CDR3 runs to 12 residues. The V and J ends lost 3 bases and 12 bases respectively, with 13 bases between them. Germline V gives CDR1 SGHRS, CDR2 YFSETQ. This chain's CDR3 is CASSSGTPTQYF. CDR3 bases: TGCGCCAGCAGCTCTGGGACGCCTACTCAGTACTTC. Together with reference TRBV5-1 and TRBJ2-4, the CDR3 gives the full variable domain: KAGVTQTPRYLIKTRGQQVTLSCSPISGHRSVSWYQQTPGQGLQFLFEYFSETQRNKGNFPGRFSGRQFSNSRSEMNVSTLELGDSALYLCASSSGTPTQYFGAGTRLSVL.

The chain has TRBV27 and TRBJ2-7; D is perhaps TRBD1 (6 bases). Looked up from germline, CDR1 is MNHEY and CDR2 is SMNVEV (reference sequence). The length of the CDR3 is 13 residues. The V end lost 5 bases, the J end lost 2 bases, and 10 bases lay between the germline ends. Written as DNA, the CDR3 is TGTGCCAGCAGTAGGACAGCAGCCTACGAGCAGTACTTC. It codes for CASSRTAAYEQYF.

The rearrangement uses TRBV5-1 and TRBJ2-7; TRBD2 agrees at 10 bases. The CDR3 has 15 residues. The germline CDR1 and CDR2 sequences are SGHRS and YFSETQ. Germline trimming cut 2 bases from V and 4 bases from J; bases unmatched to any gene: 6. This CDR3 reads CASSLTGLADYEQYF. In nucleotides, the CDR3 is TGCGCCAGCAGCTTAACAGGACTAGCGGATTACGAGCAGTACTTC.

The chain recombines TRBV5-4 with TRBJ2-1, with a weak D call TRBD1 (6 bases). V lost 2 bases to trimming and J lost 0 bases, with 6 bases between them. The germline V gene has CDR1 SGHNT and CDR2 YYREEE (reference sequence). The CDR3 loop spans 14 amino acids. The CDR3 bases are TGTGCCAGCAGCTTACAGGGCTCCTACAATGAGCAGTTCTTC. As protein: CASSLQGSYNEQFF.

The chain carries TRBV30 and TRBJ1-2; 8 nucleotides align to TRBD1. Trimming removed 6 bases from V and 3 bases from J; junction bases left unmatched: 6. The CDR3 runs to 13 residues. Per germline, CDR1 GTSNPN and CDR2 SVGIG (reference sequence). The CDR3 loop reads CACYDRGDYGYTF. CDR3 bases: TGTGCCTGCTATGACAGGGGAGACTATGGCTACACCTTC. The whole variable domain, remainder taken from reference TRBV30 and TRBJ1-2, is SQTIHQWPATLVQPVGSPLSLECTVEGTSNPNLYWYRQAAGRGLQLLFYSVGIGQISSEVPQNLSASRPQDRQFILSSKKLLLSDSGFYLCACYDRGDYGYTFGSGTRLTVV.

The chain combines TRBV28 with TRBJ2-7; unclear D gene. The V gene lost 3 bases and the J gene lost 2 bases, with 11 bases spanning the gap. Germline CDR1 and CDR2: MDHEN and SYDVKM. This CDR3 has 14 amino acids. Written as DNA, the CDR3 is TGTGCCAGCAGTTTCTCCGACGGACCCTACGAGCAGTACTTC. Protein: CASSFSDGPYEQYF.

This chain's CDR3 is CASRFRGSTEAFF. The CDR3 coding sequence is TGTGCCAGCAGATTCAGGGGCAGCACTGAAGCTTTCTTT. The chain carries TRBV5-4 and TRBJ1-1; D may be TRBD1 (6 bases). This CDR3 region has 13 residues. With 5 bases removed from V and 4 bases from J, the gap between germline ends came to 12 bases. Germline CDR1 is SGHNT and CDR2 is YYREEE (reference sequence).

The gene calls are TRBV7-9 and TRBJ1-3; TRBD1 matches 7 bases. Looked up from germline, CDR1 is SEHNR and CDR2 is FQNEAQ (reference sequence). CDR3 size: 15 residues. V was pared by 6 bases and J by 7 bases, with 12 bases of the junction left unmatched. The CDR3 sequence is CASSSTGTVGNTIYF. For the CDR3, the DNA is TGTGCCAGCAGTTCCACCGGGACAGTGGGGAACACCATATATTTT. The entire variable domain, with the rest obtained from reference TRBV7-9 and TRBJ1-3, is as follows: DTGVSQNPRHKITKRGQNVTFRCDPISEHNRLYWYRQTLGQGPEFLTYFQNEAQLEKSRLLSDRFSAERPKGSFSTLEIQRTEQGDSAMYLCASSSTGTVGNTIYFGEGSWLTVV.

The chain combines TRBV20-1 with TRBJ1-1; the D is unclear. With 6 bases removed from V and 1 base from J, the gap between germline ends came to 3 bases. The CDR3 loop spans 10 amino acids. CDR1 and CDR2 (germline): DFQATT, SNEGSKA (reference sequence). CDR3 in DNA: TGCAGTGCCAAGAACACTGAAGCTTTCTTT. As protein: CSAKNTEAFF.

The rearrangement links TRBV5-6 to TRBJ2-5; no clear D gene. CDR3 length: 12 amino acids. Trimming shortened V by 1 base and J by 5 bases, and 6 bases separated the two germline ends. Germline V lookup: CDR1 SGHDT, CDR2 YYEEEE. CDR3 loop: CASSLQWETQYF. Here the CDR3 DNA reads TGTGCCAGCAGCTTGCAATGGGAGACCCAGTACTTC.

The chain is built from TRBV4-1 and TRBJ2-1; 7 bases agree with TRBD2. The V and J ends lost 4 bases and 7 bases, in that order; junction bases with no gene match: 10. CDR3 length: 15 residues. CDR1 is MGHRA and CDR2 is YSYEKL in the germline V gene. The CDR3 DNA is TGCGCCAGCAGCCGCCCGGGCGGGAGTCAGAATGAGCAGTTCTTC. The encoded protein is CASSRPGGSQNEQFF.